The entry below describes one TCR beta chain. This sample was included in a study of shared clonotypes between healthy human individuals. Some clones are missing from TCRdb's copy, which holds only in-frame ones; the method was immunoSEQ multiplex PCR. The sample consists of about 680,000 clones, 73% of them appearing once. The germline V and J ends were trimmed by 4 bases and 7 bases, with 8 bases remaining between them. The CDR3 totals 12 residues. The germline CDR1 and CDR2 sequences are SGHNT and YYREEE (reference sequence). The sequencing sample was made of memory CD4+ T cells sorted from blood. Subset noted: CD45RA-negative fraction. The chain couples TRBV5-4 to TRBJ2-2, with D tentatively TRBD2 (5 bases). The sequence derives from a woman aged 25 to 39 in good health. The CDR3 DNA follows: TGTGCCAGCAGCCCTACTAGCGGGGAGCTGTTTTTT. Protein sequence: CASSPTSGELFF.